This T cell receptor (beta chain) came from a study of cytomegalovirus exposure and HLA in healthy donors. Study details: Previous work identified 90 million to 130 million unique TCR beta sequences from 150 million to 200 million T cells. Findings of the study overall: When a later analysis was performed, an Asian-associated ancestry cluster reportedly had fewer N-insertions than the approximately 690-donor mean. Later on, a genetic analysis was performed. It linked a missense variant in DCLRE1C with V- and J-gene trimming of TCR beta.

Donors were ostensibly healthy at sampling, although undocumented immune exposures were probable. Worth noting for this clone: Its antigen is as yet unknown.

The PCR ran on 60 Vbeta and 13 Jbeta primers. The assay was immunoSEQ multiplex PCR, and TCRdb's table has in-frame clones only and misses some. The data show approximately 140,000 clones, with around 83% seen just once and roughly 1.2% held by the top ten. Between the trimmed V and J ends, which lost 5 bases and 9 bases, there was a span of 13 bases. Germline lookup yields CDR1 LNHDA and CDR2 SQIVND (reference sequence). The length of the CDR3 is 12 residues. This clonotype was obtained from a girl aged 2 to 10 in good health and CMV-seronegative. This chain joins TRBV19 and TRBJ1-1; maybe TRBD1 (5 bases). Sequenced: PBMCs. In DNA form, the CDR3 reads TGTGCCAGTAGTCCCGGAGCAGGGAAAGCTTTCTTT. Its translation: CASSPGAGKAFF.